Listed here are 27 T cell receptor beta chains from one sample, sequenced in a study of blood T cell repertoires in COVID-19. TCRdb's copy holds only in-frame clones and misses some; the assay was immunoSEQ multiplex PCR. Of about 120,000 clones detected, roughly 85% appear once; the ten largest clones hold around 4.7%. The sample was peripheral blood. Source of these receptors: a man aged 40-55 years with acute or convalescent COVID-19.

V gene TRBV6-1 combines with J gene TRBJ1-6, with D possibly TRBD1 on 5 matching bases. The CDR3 spans 16 residues. Germline V CDR1 and CDR2: MNHNS, SASEGT. The V end lost 3 bases, the J end lost 3 bases, and 12 bases lay between the germline ends. DNA for the CDR3: TGTGCCAGCAGTGATTCTTGGGGGGGCTATAATTCACCCCTCCACTTT. Protein product: CASSDSWGGYNSPLHF.

The chain joins TRBV27 to TRBJ2-3, with 10 bases aligning to TRBD1. The trim removed 4 bases at V and 6 bases at J, leaving 4 bases unmatched. The CDR3 loop spans 14 amino acids. CDR1 MNHEY and CDR2 SMNVEV come from the germline V gene (reference sequence). CDR3 loop: CASSSDRGSDTQYF. The CDR3 bases are TGTGCCAGCAGTTCGGACAGGGGGTCTGATACGCAGTATTTT.

The chain combines TRBV2 with TRBJ1-5; D possibly corresponds to TRBD1 (5 bases). Between the trimmed V and J ends, which lost 4 bases and 3 bases, there was a span of 10 bases. Germline loops: CDR1 SNHLY, CDR2 FYNNEI. The CDR3 extends over 14 amino acids. The CDR3 loop is CASSVDSLNQPQHF. The CDR3 DNA is TGTGCCAGCAGTGTTGACAGCCTCAATCAGCCCCAGCATTTT.

The rearrangement uses TRBV19 and TRBJ2-5; 7 bases align to TRBD1. This CDR3 has 14 residues. Per the germline V gene, CDR1 is LNHDA and CDR2 is SQIVND (reference sequence). The junction had 8 bases not matched to a gene; V was cut back by 5 bases and J by 5 bases. The CDR3 nucleotides are TGTGCCAGTAGTGCCTCGACAGGGTCCGAGACCCAGTACTTC. Amino acid sequence: CASSASTGSETQYF.

The V gene is TRBV4-1, the J gene TRBJ2-7, with 9 positions matching TRBD2. Losses at the gene ends were 0 bases for V and 3 bases for J; bases not matched to a gene: 6. The CDR3 is 16 amino acids. From germline, CDR1 is MGHRA and CDR2 YSYEKL. CDR3 loop: CASSQDWQRGDYEQYF. The CDR3 DNA follows: TGCGCCAGCAGCCAAGACTGGCAGCGGGGGGACTACGAGCAGTACTTC.

V gene TRBV12-5 combines with J gene TRBJ1-2; maybe TRBD1 (6 bases). This CDR3 comprises 13 residues. Germline V gene sequence: CDR1 LGHNT, CDR2 FRNRAP. With 1 base removed from V and 4 bases from J, the gap between germline ends came to 7 bases. CDR3 coding DNA: TGTGCTAGTGGTTTGGGGACAGCCTATGGCTACACCTTC. Translating it yields CASGLGTAYGYTF.

The chain combines TRBV19 with TRBJ1-1; possible D gene TRBD1, 6 bases. This CDR3 region has 14 residues. Germline CDR1 LNHDA, CDR2 SQIVND (reference sequence). The germline V and J ends were trimmed by 4 bases and 1 base, with 10 bases remaining between them. The DNA for the CDR3 is TGTGCCAGTAGTAAACGACAGGAGAACACTGAAGCTTTCTTT. Amino acids: CASSKRQENTEAFF.

The rearrangement joins TRBV19 to TRBJ1-6; possible D gene TRBD1, 6 bases. In germline, CDR1 is LNHDA, CDR2 SQIVND (reference sequence). The ends were cut back, 4 bases at V and 10 bases at J, with 11 bases in the middle. The CDR3 spans 13 residues. CDR3 amino acids: CASSKQGPSPLHF. The CDR3 bases are TGTGCCAGTAGTAAACAGGGCCCCTCACCCCTCCACTTT. Combining the CDR3 with reference TRBV19 and TRBJ1-6 gives the whole variable domain DGGITQSPKYLFRKEGQNVTLSCEQNLNHDAMYWYRQDPGQGLRLIYYSQIVNDFQKGDIAEGYSVSREKKESFPLTVTSAQKNPTAFYLCASSKQGPSPLHFGNGTRLTVT.

The CDR3 region has the DNA TGCGCCAGCAGCCAAGATCGGAGCGGGTTTGGCACAGATACGCAGTATTTT. Its protein is CASSQDRSGFGTDTQYF. The rearrangement joins TRBV4-1 to TRBJ2-3, with TRBD2 as a possible D gene (6 bases). CDR3 length: 17 amino acids. Germline CDR1 is MGHRA and CDR2 is YSYEKL. Trimming removed 0 bases at V and 1 base at J, with 14 bases between.

The chain combines TRBV6-6 with TRBJ2-2; 10 bases map to TRBD1. From germline, CDR1 is MNHNY and CDR2 SVGAGI (reference sequence). The CDR3 is made up of 15 amino acids. V lost 3 bases to trimming and J lost 3 bases; unmatched junction nucleotides: 1. CDR3 residues: CASSYGTGDTGELFF. DNA of the CDR3: TGTGCCAGCAGTTATGGGACAGGGGACACCGGGGAGCTGTTTTTT.

Written as DNA, the CDR3 is TGTGCCATCAGTGAGCATGGAGGCCTCGGGGACACCATATATTTT. It is translated as CAISEHGGLGDTIYF. The V gene is TRBV10-3, the J gene TRBJ1-3; D remains ambiguous. Trimming removed 2 bases at V and 8 bases at J, with 16 bases between. The V gene's germline CDR1 is ENHRY and CDR2 SYGVKD. The CDR3 is made up of 15 amino acids.

The rearrangement joins TRBV7-9 to TRBJ2-5; TRBD1 matches 7 bases. V shed 8 bases, J shed 2 bases, and the junction held 14 bases outside the gene matches. The CDR3 has 16 amino acids. CDR1 and CDR2 from the germline V gene are SEHNR and FQNEAQ (reference sequence). This CDR3 is CASLKDRSAFQETQYF. The CDR3 DNA reads TGTGCCAGCCTAAAGGACAGGTCGGCCTTTCAAGAGACCCAGTACTTC.

The chain links TRBV19 to TRBJ1-5; 10 bases align to TRBD1. The ends lost 7 bases at V and 5 bases at J; junction bases unmatched: 5. CDR1 is LNHDA, CDR2 SQIVND, per germline (reference sequence). This CDR3 has 14 residues. The CDR3 reads CASNPGQGYQPQHF. The CDR3 nucleotides read TGTGCCAGTAACCCGGGACAGGGGTATCAGCCCCAGCATTTT.

The chain employs TRBV6-1 and TRBJ2-7; 8 bases match TRBD1. Germline-derived CDR1 and CDR2 are MNHNS and SASEGT. V lost 3 bases, J lost 3 bases, and 7 bases stayed unmatched. The CDR3 length is 15 residues. The CDR3 protein is CASSDSPGQGYEQYF. CDR3 bases: TGTGCCAGCAGTGATTCCCCCGGACAGGGCTACGAGCAGTACTTC.

V usage is TRBV5-6 and J usage is TRBJ2-1, with 9 bases that match TRBD2. The V gene end was trimmed by 2 bases and the J gene end by 6 bases; junction bases not matched to a gene: 3. The CDR3 is 14 amino acids. Germline V lookup: CDR1 SGHDT, CDR2 YYEEEE. The CDR3 reads CASSFGGGVNEQFF. Here the CDR3 DNA reads TGTGCCAGCAGCTTCGGCGGGGGGGTCAATGAGCAGTTCTTC.

The chain uses TRBV14 and TRBJ1-1, with D unresolved. The V end lost 0 bases, the J end lost 5 bases, and 10 bases lay between the germline ends. This CDR3 comprises 14 residues. The germline V gene encodes CDR1 SGHDN and CDR2 FVKESK. CDR3 region: CASSQELGGTEAFF. The CDR3 DNA reads as TGTGCCAGCAGCCAAGAGCTTGGAGGTACTGAAGCTTTCTTT.

This chain uses TRBV29-1 with TRBJ2-7; 7 nucleotides agree with TRBD1. The length of the CDR3 is 14 residues. The ends lost 6 bases at V and 1 base at J; junction bases unmatched: 9. Germline loops: CDR1 SQVTM, CDR2 ANQGSEA. CDR3 sequence: CSVVKGTESYEQYF. The CDR3 DNA is TGCAGCGTGGTTAAAGGGACAGAATCCTACGAGCAGTACTTC.

This rearrangement joins TRBV19 to TRBJ2-7, with 8 bases lining up with TRBD1. Germline values: CDR1 LNHDA, CDR2 SQIVND (reference sequence). V gave up 8 bases and J gave up 1 base; unmatched junction bases: 7. The CDR3 is made up of 14 amino acids. The CDR3: CASSRTGRSYEQYF. CDR3 DNA: TGTGCCAGTTCCCGGACAGGGAGGTCCTACGAGCAGTACTTC.

J is TRBJ2-3 and V is TRBV14; 9 bases map to TRBD2. Germline V gene sequence: CDR1 SGHDN, CDR2 FVKESK. The trim removed 0 bases at V and 6 bases at J, leaving 7 bases unmatched. This CDR3 is 16 amino acids long. CDR3: CASSQEWLAGTDTQYF. In DNA, the CDR3 is TGTGCCAGCAGCCAAGAGTGGCTAGCGGGAACCGATACGCAGTATTTT.

This clone was seen once. DNA of the CDR3: TGTGCCTGGAGTGTAAATGGAGGGACAGCAATTAACTATGGCTACACCTTC. It codes for CAWSVNGGTAINYGYTF. The chain carries TRBV30 and TRBJ1-2; 7 bases are a match to TRBD1. CDR1 GTSNPN and CDR2 SVGIG come from the germline V gene (reference sequence). After removal of 0 bases from V and 1 base from J, the junction contained 11 bases not matched to a gene. The CDR3 loop spans 17 amino acids.

This chain joins TRBV7-9 and TRBJ2-1; no firm D call. The germline CDR1 and CDR2 sequences are SEHNR and FQNEAQ (reference sequence). The CDR3 spans 14 residues. V dropped 4 bases and J dropped 5 bases, with 12 bases sitting between them. CDR3 DNA: TGTGCCAGCAGCTCCACCTACACAGACAATGAGCAGTTCTTC. This encodes CASSSTYTDNEQFF.

This clone was seen just once. The chain recombines TRBV18 with TRBJ1-5; the match to TRBD1 covers 11 bases. The ends lost 2 bases at V and 4 bases at J; junction bases unmatched: 1. Per germline, CDR1 KGHSH and CDR2 LQKENI. CDR3 length equals 15 residues. CDR3 protein: CASSPGTGGNQPQHF. CDR3 in DNA: TGTGCCAGCTCACCAGGGACAGGGGGGAATCAGCCCCAGCATTTT.

This chain links TRBV6-5 with TRBJ1-6; 9 positions agree with TRBD1. The CDR3 extends over 14 amino acids. CDR1 MNHEY and CDR2 SVGAGI come from the germline V gene. Losses at the gene ends were 8 bases for V and 6 bases for J; bases not matched to a gene: 5. The CDR3 spells CASAAGQGNSPLHF. In DNA, the CDR3 is TGTGCCAGCGCGGCGGGACAGGGTAATTCACCCCTCCACTTT.

The chain uses TRBV30 and TRBJ2-7; TRBD1 aligns across 7 bases. V trimming: 1 base; J trimming: 2 bases; junction bases outside the gene matches: 11. The CDR3 runs 16 residues. In germline, CDR1 is GTSNPN, CDR2 SVGIG (reference sequence). CDR3 residues: CAWSAAWGQRTYEQYF. The CDR3 nucleotides are TGTGCCTGGAGTGCGGCCTGGGGACAGCGGACCTACGAGCAGTACTTC.

The rearrangement joins TRBV6-1 to TRBJ2-7, with D perhaps matching TRBD2 (6 bases). V shed 0 bases and J shed 2 bases, with 14 bases lying between them. The germline V gene encodes CDR1 MNHNS and CDR2 SASEGT. CDR3 length: 16 amino acids. The CDR3 coding sequence is TGTGCCAGCAGTGAAGCTAGCGGTATTTCTCCCTACGAGCAGTACTTC. Translating gives CASSEASGISPYEQYF.

Comment on this clone: Other DNA sequences of this sample code for an identical CDR3. The chain employs TRBV29-1 and TRBJ2-7; TRBD1 matches at 11 bases. The CDR3 is 13 residues long. Per the germline V gene, CDR1 is SQVTM and CDR2 is ANQGSEA. Trimming at V came to 3 bases and at J to 2 bases, leaving 0 bases not matched to a gene. The CDR3 DNA sequence: TGCAGCGTTGAGGGACAGGGGGCCTACGAGCAGTACTTC. Its protein is CSVEGQGAYEQYF.

This clone has a count of ten or more. The J gene is TRBJ2-7, the V gene TRBV5-3; perhaps TRBD2 as D (5 bases). TRBV5-3 is noted as an ORF with a role that remains uncertain. The CDR3 contains 18 residues. Trimming shortened V by 2 bases and J by 0 bases, and 21 bases separated the two germline ends. The CDR3 region is CARSFPGNGILGSYEQYF. DNA for the CDR3: TGTGCCAGAAGCTTCCCCGGGAACGGAATACTGGGCTCCTACGAGCAGTACTTC.